These 9 T cell receptor beta chains originate from one sample sequenced in a study of beta chain features in type 1 diabetes. Investigators reverse transcribed all isolated RNA, so they sequenced expressed TCRB transcripts. Method: immunoSEQ multiplex PCR; TCRdb's copy keeps in-frame clones and lacks some. The data show about half a million clones, with around 28% seen just once and about 0.065% held by the top ten. Sample: naive CD4+ T cells from blood. The receptors here all came from a man aged 18 to 35 in good health.

This chain connects TRBV9 to TRBJ2-1; tentative D call: TRBD2 (6 bases). There are 14 residues in the CDR3. The germline CDR1 and CDR2 sequences are SGDLS and YYNGEE. V was clipped by 0 bases and J by 7 bases, with 11 bases between them. The CDR3 DNA is TGTGCCAGCAGCGTAGGCGGGGTTGATAATGAGCAGTTCTTC. Amino acids: CASSVGGVDNEQFF.

This clone was picked up a small number of times. J is TRBJ2-5 and V is TRBV29-1; D may be TRBD1 (5 bases). Trimming left V 8 bases short and J 1 base short, with 14 bases between. The germline gives CDR1 SQVTM, CDR2 ANQGSEA. This CDR3 is 13 amino acids long. This CDR3 reads CSTRTSLQETQYF. The CDR3 nucleotides are TGCAGCACACGGACAAGCCTCCAAGAGACCCAGTACTTC.

This rearrangement joins TRBV30 to TRBJ2-2; perhaps TRBD2 as D (6 bases). This CDR3 is built from 13 residues. Trimming left V 2 bases short and J 9 bases short, with 13 bases between. The germline V gene has CDR1 GTSNPN and CDR2 SVGIG (reference sequence). This CDR3 is CAWSYTGARELFF. The CDR3 region has the DNA TGTGCCTGGAGTTATACGGGAGCCCGGGAGCTGTTTTTT.

The chain recombines TRBV5-6 with TRBJ2-2; D is perhaps TRBD1 or TRBD2 (5 bases each). Trimming removed 2 bases at V and 1 base at J, with 9 bases between. The CDR3 totals 15 residues. Germline V gives CDR1 SGHDT, CDR2 YYEEEE. The CDR3: CASSFGAVNTGELFF. CDR3 in DNA: TGTGCCAGCAGCTTCGGGGCTGTGAACACCGGGGAGCTGTTTTTT.

This clone was counted a few times. The chain has TRBV7-9 and TRBJ2-3; D unclear. The V gene lost 5 bases and the J gene lost 2 bases, with 14 bases spanning the gap. Germline V gene lookup returns CDR1 SEHNR and CDR2 FQNEAQ (reference sequence). The CDR3 extends over 15 amino acids. The CDR3 DNA is TGTGCCAGCAGCCTCCTCGGACCAGCCACAGATACGCAGTATTTT. Its translation is CASSLLGPATDTQYF.

V is TRBV7-3 and J is TRBJ2-3, with D possibly TRBD1 on 5 matching bases. Germline V gene sequence: CDR1 SGHTA, CDR2 FQGTGA. V was shortened by 2 bases and J by 3 bases, with 6 bases between the two germline ends. The CDR3 runs to 13 residues. As DNA, the CDR3 is TGTGCCAGCAGCTTACCAGGGACAGATACGCAGTATTTT. This gives the protein CASSLPGTDTQYF.

V is TRBV4-2 and J is TRBJ2-3, with a tentative D call TRBD2 (5 bases). This CDR3 comprises 16 residues. Trimming cost V 5 bases and J 4 bases, with 19 bases left between them. CDR1 and CDR2 from the germline V gene are LGHNA and YNFKEQ. The CDR3 DNA reads TGTGCCAGCAGCGCCCGGGATAATAGGGTCGCAGATACGCAGTATTTT. As protein: CASSARDNRVADTQYF.

The chain has TRBV29-1 and TRBJ2-5; D is possibly TRBD1 (7 bases). Trimming left V 3 bases short and J 5 bases short, with 13 bases between. The CDR3 runs 13 residues. In germline, CDR1 is SQVTM, CDR2 ANQGSEA. CDR3 in amino acids: CSVDVTGRETQYF. The CDR3 nucleotides read TGCAGCGTTGACGTGACAGGGAGGGAGACCCAGTACTTC.

The chain is built from TRBV9 and TRBJ2-7, with D uncertain. The CDR3 is 14 residues long. Germline V gives CDR1 SGDLS, CDR2 YYNGEE. V lost 0 bases and J lost 5, with 12 bases in between. The CDR3 reads CASSVDPGLNEQYF. In nucleotides, the CDR3 is TGTGCCAGCAGCGTAGACCCCGGGCTGAACGAGCAGTACTTC.